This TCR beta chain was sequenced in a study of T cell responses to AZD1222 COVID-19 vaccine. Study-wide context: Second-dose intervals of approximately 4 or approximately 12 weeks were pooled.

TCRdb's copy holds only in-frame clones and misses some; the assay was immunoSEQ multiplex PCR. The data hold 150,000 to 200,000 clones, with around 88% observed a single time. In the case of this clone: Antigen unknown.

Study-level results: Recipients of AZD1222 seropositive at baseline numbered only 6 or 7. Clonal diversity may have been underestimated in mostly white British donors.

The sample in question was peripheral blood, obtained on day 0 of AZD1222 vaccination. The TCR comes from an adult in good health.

In DNA, the CDR3 is TGTGCCAGCAGCTTAGGAAACATCCAGAGCTACACCTTC. Translating gives CASSLGNIQSYTF. The chain carries TRBV7-9 and TRBJ1-2; no reliable D call. This CDR3 has 13 amino acids. V gave up 1 base and J gave up 9 bases, with 12 bases separating them. Germline V gene data show CDR1 as SEHNR and CDR2 as FQNEAQ (reference sequence).